The 14 T cell receptor beta chains below all came from one sample that was sequenced in a study of blood T cell repertoires in COVID-19. The repertoire was sequenced with immunoSEQ multiplex PCR; TCRdb's copy has only in-frame clones and lacks some. Here the sample spans approximately 76,000 clones, around 90% being singletons. Sequencing input: peripheral blood. The origin of the receptors is a man aged 25-45 years with acute or convalescent COVID-19.

J is TRBJ1-4 and V is TRBV27; D is unclear. The CDR3 runs 18 residues. V was cut by 6 bases and J by 0 bases, with 20 bases left in between. Germline loops: CDR1 MNHEY, CDR2 SMNVEV (reference sequence). The DNA of the CDR3 is TGTGCCAGCAGCCCCCGACCAGGCCGTATTGCAACTAATGAAAAACTGTTTTTT. It specifies CASSPRPGRIATNEKLFF.

The V gene is TRBV27, the J gene TRBJ2-4; 7 positions agree with TRBD1. The CDR3 contains 14 residues. J gave up 4 bases and V 6 bases, and 6 bases lay outside the gene matches. Germline CDR1 is MNHEY and CDR2 is SMNVEV (reference sequence). The CDR3 is CASSPGQAKNIQYF. DNA of the CDR3: TGTGCCAGCAGCCCCGGACAGGCAAAAAACATTCAGTACTTC.

V and J are TRBV11-2 and TRBJ1-6; no definite D call. From germline, CDR1 is SGHAT and CDR2 FQNNGV. CDR3 size: 13 residues. V dropped 4 bases and J dropped 13 bases, with 14 bases sitting between them. CDR3 sequence (DNA): TGTGCCAGCAGCTCTTCCCGGGTGAGTCCCCTCCACTTT. Encoded protein: CASSSSRVSPLHF.

The rearrangement uses TRBV11-1 and TRBJ2-7, with TRBD2 identical over 10 bases. There are 15 residues in the CDR3. Per germline, CDR1 SGHAT and CDR2 FQDESV (reference sequence). With V trimmed by 5 bases and J by 2 bases, 6 bases remained unmatched. This CDR3 is CASSQRAGGPYEQYF. The CDR3 nucleotides read TGTGCCAGCAGCCAGAGAGCGGGAGGGCCCTACGAGCAGTACTTC.

V usage is TRBV2 and J usage is TRBJ2-2; 7 positions match TRBD1. The CDR3 contains 15 residues. The V and J ends lost 6 bases and 7 bases, in that order; junction bases with no gene match: 11. Germline values: CDR1 SNHLY, CDR2 FYNNEI. CDR3 in amino acids: CASREQTGNNGELFF. The CDR3 DNA follows: TGTGCCAGCAGGGAACAGACAGGGAATAACGGGGAGCTGTTTTTT.

This chain joins TRBV11-1 and TRBJ2-3, with 8 bases lining up with TRBD2. The V and J ends lost 0 bases and 1 base, in that order; junction bases with no gene match: 3. The germline V gene encodes CDR1 SGHAT and CDR2 FQDESV (reference sequence). The CDR3 contains 16 residues. CDR3 region: CASSLARGERTDTQYF. CDR3 sequence (DNA): TGTGCCAGCAGCTTAGCGCGGGGGGAACGCACAGATACGCAGTATTTT.

V usage is TRBV3-1 (or the pseudogene TRBV3-2) and J usage is TRBJ1-1; D is ambiguous. The CDR3 totals 14 residues. Germline V gives CDR1 LGHDT, CDR2 YNNKEL (reference sequence). V was cut by 1 base and J by 1 base, with 7 bases left in between. Here the CDR3 DNA reads TGTGCCAGCAGCCAAGTTACAGAGAACACTGAAGCTTTCTTT. It yields the protein CASSQVTENTEAFF.

The chain is built from TRBV18 and TRBJ2-7, with D perhaps matching TRBD2 (7 bases). V shed 4 bases and J shed 7 bases, with 29 bases lying between them. The CDR3 spans 18 residues. The germline V gene encodes CDR1 KGHSH and CDR2 LQKENI. The CDR3 is CASSRSPPAPGGEGEQYF. For the CDR3, the DNA is TGTGCCAGCTCACGAAGCCCCCCCGCCCCGGGGGGCGAGGGAGAGCAGTACTTC.

The CDR3 is CASSLELAVETQYF. As DNA, the CDR3 is TGTGCCAGCAGCTTGGAACTAGCCGTCGAGACCCAGTACTTC. V is TRBV5-4 and J is TRBJ2-5; possibly TRBD2 for D (6 bases). Per germline, CDR1 SGHNT and CDR2 YYREEE (reference sequence). V gave up 0 bases and J gave up 5 bases, with 11 bases separating them. The length of the CDR3 is 14 residues.

The J gene is TRBJ2-2, the V gene TRBV19; 8 nucleotides match TRBD1. This CDR3 contains 15 residues. The V segment lost 2 bases and the J segment 8 bases; nucleotides outside the gene matches: 7. CDR1 is LNHDA and CDR2 is SQIVND in the germline V gene (reference sequence). The CDR3, as DNA: TGTGCCAGTAGTATACAGGGGGCGCGGGGTGGGGAGCTGTTTTTT. Translation: CASSIQGARGGELFF. Filled out from reference TRBV19 and TRBJ2-2, the complete variable domain reads DGGITQSPKYLFRKEGQNVTLSCEQNLNHDAMYWYRQDPGQGLRLIYYSQIVNDFQKGDIAEGYSVSREKKESFPLTVTSAQKNPTAFYLCASSIQGARGGELFFGEGSRLTVL.

This clone showed up just a few times. The chain carries TRBV5-4 and TRBJ2-1; 14 nucleotides align to TRBD2. The germline V gene has CDR1 SGHNT and CDR2 YYREEE (reference sequence). There are 16 residues in the CDR3. Unmatched junction bases numbered 6, after V lost 3 bases and J lost 7 bases. This chain's CDR3 is CASSSSTSGRGNEQFF. The CDR3 bases are TGTGCCAGCAGCTCTTCGACTAGCGGGAGGGGGAATGAGCAGTTCTTC. Based on the CDR3 plus reference TRBV5-4 and TRBJ2-1, the full variable domain is ETGVTQSPTHLIKTRGQQVTLRCSSQSGHNTVSWYQQALGQGPQFIFQYYREEENGRGNFPPRFSGLQFPNYSSELNVNALELDDSALYLCASSSSTSGRGNEQFFGPGTRLTVL.

This chain connects TRBV6-6 to TRBJ2-7, with TRBD2 matching 14 bases. The ends lost 7 bases at V and 2 bases at J; junction bases unmatched: 7. CDR1 MNHNY and CDR2 SVGAGI come from the germline V gene (reference sequence). The CDR3 runs 16 residues. CDR3 in amino acids: CASTRGGLAGAYEQYF. The DNA of the CDR3 is TGTGCCAGCACCCGGGGGGGACTAGCGGGGGCCTACGAGCAGTACTTC.

This sequence joins TRBV7-9 and TRBJ2-7; TRBD2 matches at 7 bases. The germline V gene has CDR1 SEHNR and CDR2 FQNEAQ (reference sequence). CDR3 length: 14 residues. Trimming removed 5 bases from V and 1 base from J; junction bases left unmatched: 5. This CDR3 is CASSDSGRSYEQYF. In DNA, the CDR3 is TGTGCCAGCAGCGATAGCGGGCGTTCCTACGAGCAGTACTTC. The variable domain in full, with the rest retrieved from reference TRBV7-9 and TRBJ2-7, is DTGVSQNPRHKITKRGQNVTFRCDPISEHNRLYWYRQTLGQGPEFLTYFQNEAQLEKSRLLSDRFSAERPKGSFSTLEIQRTEQGDSAMYLCASSDSGRSYEQYFGPGTRLTVT.

The rearrangement joins TRBV4-3 to TRBJ2-7; tentatively, D is TRBD1 (5 bases). Looked up from germline, CDR1 is LGHNA and CDR2 is YSLEER. V was cut by 4 bases and J by 3 bases, with 16 bases left in between. This CDR3 spans 15 amino acids. CDR3 protein: CASSLYDSPLYEQYF. The CDR3 nucleotides are TGCGCCAGCAGCCTCTACGACAGCCCCCTCTACGAGCAGTACTTC.